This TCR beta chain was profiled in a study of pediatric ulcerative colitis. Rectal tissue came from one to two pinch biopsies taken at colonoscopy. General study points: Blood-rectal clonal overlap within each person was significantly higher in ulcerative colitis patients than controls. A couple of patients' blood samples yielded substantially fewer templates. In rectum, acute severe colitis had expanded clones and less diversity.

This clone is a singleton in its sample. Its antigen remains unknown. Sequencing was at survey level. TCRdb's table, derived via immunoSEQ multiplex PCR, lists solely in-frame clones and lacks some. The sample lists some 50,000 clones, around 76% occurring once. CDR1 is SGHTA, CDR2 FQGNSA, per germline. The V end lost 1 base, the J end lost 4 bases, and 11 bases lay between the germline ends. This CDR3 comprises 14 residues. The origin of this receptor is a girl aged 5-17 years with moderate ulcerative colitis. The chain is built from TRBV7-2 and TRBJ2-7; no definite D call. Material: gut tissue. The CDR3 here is CASSLVGNRYEQYF. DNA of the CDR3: TGTGCCAGCAGCTTAGTGGGCAATAGGTACGAGCAGTACTTC.